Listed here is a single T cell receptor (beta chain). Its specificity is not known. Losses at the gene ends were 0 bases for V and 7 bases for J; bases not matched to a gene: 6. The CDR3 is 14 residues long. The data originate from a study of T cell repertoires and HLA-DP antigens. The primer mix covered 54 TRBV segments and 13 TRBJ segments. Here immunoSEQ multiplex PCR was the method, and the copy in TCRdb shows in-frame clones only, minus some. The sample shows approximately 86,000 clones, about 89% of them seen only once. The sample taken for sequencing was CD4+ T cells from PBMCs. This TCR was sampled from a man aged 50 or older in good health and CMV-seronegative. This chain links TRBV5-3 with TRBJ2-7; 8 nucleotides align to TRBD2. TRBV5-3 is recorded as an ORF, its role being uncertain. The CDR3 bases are TGTGCCAGAAGCTTGGTAGCGGGGCTTGGGGAGCAGTACTTC. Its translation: CARSLVAGLGEQYF.